What follows are 23 T cell receptor beta chains derived from one specimen sequenced in a study of blood T cell repertoires in COVID-19. The protocol was immunoSEQ multiplex PCR, while the TCRdb copy is restricted to in-frame clones and leaves out a portion. Among around 300,000 clones, 89% were seen once, and the ten largest hold 1.5% to 2%. Sequenced material: PBMCs or T cells enriched from blood (not recorded which). The receptor source for this set is a woman aged 35 to 49 who had recovered from COVID-19.

V is TRBV6-5 and J is TRBJ2-7, with 7 nucleotides matching TRBD2. The CDR3 contains 15 residues. The germline gives CDR1 MNHEY, CDR2 SVGAGI. V dropped 4 bases and J dropped 3; count of bases not matched to a gene: 9. CDR3 sequence: CASSSAVGGSYEQYF. The CDR3 DNA reads as TGTGCCAGCAGTTCCGCAGTGGGCGGGAGCTACGAGCAGTACTTC.

This clone was detected only once. The chain employs TRBV5-1 and TRBJ2-2; unclear D gene. CDR3 length: 14 amino acids. In germline, CDR1 is SGHRS, CDR2 YFSETQ. V was trimmed by 5 bases and J by 1 base, leaving 9 bases between them. The CDR3, as DNA: TGCGCCAGCAGGCCGCAGGAGAACACCGGGGAGCTGTTTTTT. It translates to CASRPQENTGELFF. Using reference TRBV5-1 and TRBJ2-2 for the parts outside the CDR3, the full variable domain is KAGVTQTPRYLIKTRGQQVTLSCSPISGHRSVSWYQQTPGQGLQFLFEYFSETQRNKGNFPGRFSGRQFSNSRSEMNVSTLELGDSALYLCASRPQENTGELFFGEGSRLTVL.

The rearrangement uses TRBV4-1 and TRBJ1-1; possibly TRBD1 for D (5 bases). The CDR3 covers 16 residues. The germline V gene has CDR1 MGHRA and CDR2 YSYEKL. With 2 bases removed from V and 3 bases from J, the gap between germline ends came to 16 bases. CDR3 region: CASSQNGGGADTEAFF. CDR3 coding DNA: TGCGCCAGCAGCCAAAATGGGGGAGGGGCGGACACTGAAGCTTTCTTT.

The chain carries TRBV4-1 and TRBJ1-3, with D possibly being TRBD1 (5 bases). CDR1 and CDR2 from the germline V gene are MGHRA and YSYEKL. CDR3 length: 18 residues. With 0 bases removed from V and 2 bases from J, the gap between germline ends came to 17 bases. CDR3 protein: CASSQDGLGLGTGNTIYF. CDR3 DNA: TGCGCCAGCAGCCAAGACGGTTTGGGGCTGGGAACTGGAAACACCATATATTTT.

V is TRBV5-8 and J is TRBJ1-2; D is ambiguous. CDR3 length: 13 residues. Trimming shortened V by 0 bases and J by 2 bases, and 5 bases separated the two germline ends. Germline V gives CDR1 SGHTS, CDR2 YDEGEE. DNA for the CDR3: TGTGCCAGCAGCTTGGGAGGGAACTATGGCTACACCTTC. This sequence encodes CASSLGGNYGYTF. Based on the CDR3 plus reference TRBV5-8 and TRBJ1-2, the full variable domain is EAGVTQSPTHLIKTRGQQATLRCSPISGHTSVYWYQQALGLGLQFLLWYDEGEERNRGNFPPRFSGRQFPNYSSELNVNALELEDSALYLCASSLGGNYGYTFGSGTRLTVV.

The chain uses TRBV21-1 and TRBJ2-1; TRBD2 is taken as the D call from the table, unchecked against the DNA. TRBV21-1 is an annotated pseudogene. CDR3 size: 13 residues. The CDR3 nucleotides are TGTGCCAGCAGCAAAGGCGAAATCACCGAGCAGTTCTTC. Protein product: CASSKGEITEQFF.

The chain uses TRBV10-3 and TRBJ2-7; 16 bases agree with TRBD2. CDR3 size: 16 residues. J was trimmed by 3 bases and V by 4 bases; bases with no gene match: 3. Germline CDR1 and CDR2: ENHRY and SYGVKD. The CDR3 reads CAISAGLAGGLYEQYF. CDR3 coding DNA: TGTGCCATCAGTGCGGGACTAGCGGGGGGGCTCTACGAGCAGTACTTC.

The chain joins TRBV4-1 to TRBJ2-7; the match to TRBD1 covers 9 bases. This CDR3 comprises 14 residues. Germline V gives CDR1 MGHRA, CDR2 YSYEKL. V was clipped by 4 bases and J by 3 bases; unmatched bases: 4. CDR3 bases: TGCGCCAGCAGCCGCCGGGACAGGGTCTACGAGCAGTACTTC. Translated, it gives CASSRRDRVYEQYF.

A remark on this clone: Within the sample, other DNA sequences also encode this same CDR3. The V and J genes are TRBV2 and TRBJ1-5; D call uncertain. V lost 1 base and J lost 2, with 6 bases in between. The CDR3 covers 14 residues. Germline V gives CDR1 SNHLY, CDR2 FYNNEI. The CDR3 bases are TGTGCCAGCAGTGAAGGGGGAGGCAATCAGCCCCAGCATTTT. The encoded protein is CASSEGGGNQPQHF.

The chain joins TRBV5-1 to TRBJ2-7; TRBD1 matches 11 bases. Unmatched junction bases numbered 3, after V lost 4 bases and J lost 3 bases. CDR1 and CDR2 (germline): SGHRS, YFSETQ. The CDR3 covers 14 residues. CDR3 nucleotide sequence: TGCGCCAGCAGCACTGGGACAGGGGGCTACGAGCAGTACTTC. It translates to CASSTGTGGYEQYF.

The J gene is TRBJ1-3, the V gene TRBV5-1; TRBD1 matches 10 bases. From germline, CDR1 is SGHRS and CDR2 YFSETQ. This CDR3 is 20 amino acids long. V shed 0 bases and J 1 base; nucleotides not matched to a gene: 13. The CDR3 sequence: CASSLAPGQGVLGSGNTIYF. CDR3 DNA: TGCGCCAGCAGCTTGGCCCCCGGACAGGGGGTATTAGGTTCTGGAAACACCATATATTTT.

The J gene is TRBJ2-1, the V gene TRBV28; D is perhaps TRBD1 (6 bases). Trimming removed 4 bases from V and 3 bases from J, with 16 bases in between. The CDR3 sequence is 16 residues long. Germline assignment: CDR1 MDHEN and CDR2 SYDVKM. The CDR3 loop reads CASSSYRASNYNEQFF. DNA for the CDR3: TGTGCCAGCAGTTCTTACAGGGCGTCCAACTACAATGAGCAGTTCTTC.

The chain couples TRBV5-5 to TRBJ2-1; 7 bases fit TRBD1. Trimming cost V 4 bases and J 5 bases; bases outside gene matches: 12. This CDR3 is 16 amino acids long. Germline CDR1 and CDR2: SGHKS and YYEKEE (reference sequence). CDR3 amino acids: CASSKQHRGRDNEQFF. The CDR3 region has the DNA TGTGCCAGCAGCAAGCAACACAGGGGAAGGGACAATGAGCAGTTCTTC.

The J gene is TRBJ2-2, the V gene TRBV5-1; a weak D match, TRBD2 (7 bases). The V gene's germline CDR1 is SGHRS and CDR2 YFSETQ. V was shortened by 5 bases and J by 5 bases, with 13 bases between the two germline ends. CDR3 length: 14 residues. The CDR3 sequence: CASREGGETGELFF. CDR3 DNA: TGCGCCAGCAGAGAAGGGGGGGAAACCGGGGAGCTGTTTTTT.

The CDR3, as DNA: TGTGCCAGCAGTAGCATGACAGTGAACACTGAAGCTTTCTTT. This encodes CASSSMTVNTEAFF. The chain couples TRBV6-5 to TRBJ1-1, with a possible D match to TRBD1 (5 bases). Germline values: CDR1 MNHEY, CDR2 SVGAGI. CDR3 length: 14 residues. V was clipped by 5 bases and J by 0 bases, with 10 bases between them.

The V gene is TRBV11-2, the J gene TRBJ1-3, with 12 bases fitting TRBD1. The length of the CDR3 is 19 residues. From germline, CDR1 is SGHAT and CDR2 FQNNGV. Trimming took 6 bases from V and 4 from J; bases not matched to a gene: 16. The DNA of the CDR3 is TGTGCCAGCAGTTACAGACGGGACAGGGGGCCCACCAGAGGAAACACCATATATTTT. It specifies CASSYRRDRGPTRGNTIYF.

The chain carries TRBV29-1 and TRBJ1-1, with TRBD1 matching 7 bases. Germline CDR1 SQVTM, CDR2 ANQGSEA. V gave up 7 bases and J gave up 1 base; unmatched junction bases: 3. The CDR3 sequence is 12 residues long. The CDR3 bases are TGCAGCGACCGGGACAGGAACACTGAAGCTTTCTTT. Protein product: CSDRDRNTEAFF.

The chain uses TRBV2 and TRBJ1-1; the match to TRBD1 covers 8 bases. J was trimmed by 0 bases and V by 4 bases; bases with no gene match: 4. The germline V gene has CDR1 SNHLY and CDR2 FYNNEI. This CDR3 comprises 15 residues. In DNA, the CDR3 is TGTGCCAGCAGTGGGACAGGGTCCATGAACACTGAAGCTTTCTTT. Protein: CASSGTGSMNTEAFF. Filled out from reference TRBV2 and TRBJ1-1, the complete variable domain reads EPEVTQTPSHQVTQMGQEVILRCVPISNHLYFYWYRQILGQKVEFLVSFYNNEISEKSEIFDDQFSVERPDGSNFTLKIRSTKLEDSAMYFCASSGTGSMNTEAFFGQGTRLTVV.

The chain has TRBV10-3 and TRBJ1-4, with 7 bases matching TRBD1. The V and J ends lost 6 bases and 2 bases, in that order; junction bases with no gene match: 3. Germline lookup yields CDR1 ENHRY and CDR2 SYGVKD. This CDR3 region has 14 residues. This CDR3 is CAIREQGTNEKLFF. The CDR3 region has the DNA TGTGCCATCAGAGAACAGGGGACTAATGAAAAACTGTTTTTT.

The chain is built from TRBV5-4 and TRBJ1-2, with D tentatively TRBD1 (5 bases). The V end lost 4 bases, the J end lost 4 bases, and 14 bases lay between the germline ends. The CDR3 is 14 residues long. CDR1 SGHNT and CDR2 YYREEE come from the germline V gene (reference sequence). The CDR3 DNA reads as TGTGCCAGCAGCCCCGGGGGGGGAGGCTATGGCTACACCTTC. Protein sequence: CASSPGGGGYGYTF.

V and J are TRBV7-2 and TRBJ1-6, with 8 bases aligning to TRBD1. The CDR3 covers 17 residues. Per the germline V gene, CDR1 is SGHTA and CDR2 is FQGNSA. J lost 9 bases, V lost 2 bases, and 12 bases had no gene match. CDR3 sequence reads: CASSLQGAPLSGSPLHF. CDR3 DNA sequence: TGTGCCAGCAGCTTACAGGGGGCGCCCCTTTCCGGTTCACCCCTCCACTTT. Using reference TRBV7-2 and TRBJ1-6 for the parts outside the CDR3, the full variable domain is GAGVSQSPSNKVTEKGKDVELRCDPISGHTALYWYRQSLGQGLEFLIYFQGNSAPDKSGLPSDRFSAERTGGSVSTLTIQRTQQEDSAVYLCASSLQGAPLSGSPLHFGNGTRLTVT.

This sequence joins TRBV19 and TRBJ1-6; D is uncertain. The CDR3 loop spans 17 amino acids. The V gene lost 1 base and the J gene lost 7 bases, with 17 bases spanning the gap. Germline values: CDR1 LNHDA, CDR2 SQIVND (reference sequence). CDR3 residues: CASSIGARRQNNSPLHF. The CDR3 coding sequence is TGTGCCAGTAGTATAGGCGCAAGGCGGCAGAACAATTCACCCCTCCACTTT.

The chain joins TRBV19 to TRBJ2-4; 9 bases are shared with TRBD2. The CDR3 is 16 amino acids. V trimming: 5 bases; J trimming: 0 bases; junction bases outside the gene matches: 5. Germline assignment: CDR1 LNHDA and CDR2 SQIVND (reference sequence). The CDR3 nucleotides are TGTGCCAGTAGTGGAGGACTAGCGTTAGCCAAAAACATTCAGTACTTC. Protein product: CASSGGLALAKNIQYF.